Listed below are T cell receptor beta chains from one sample, sequenced in a study of OX40 agonist ivuxolimab in advanced cancers. Some clones are missing from TCRdb's copy, which holds only in-frame ones; the method was immunoSEQ multiplex PCR. The table has around 40,000 clones, 82% seen once. Material: CD4+ or CD8+ T cells sorted from blood, obtained in a trial of the OX40 agonist ivuxolimab. The receptor source for this set is an adult with an advanced solid tumor such as melanoma, head and neck, liver or kidney cancer. The CDR3 runs from the conserved cysteine through the conserved F or W. A D gene is named only where the DNA matches it firmly. For some rows the clone size is stated as once, few or many, or as a class when expanded; others skip it.

>TRBD2|NA|TRBJ2-5|TRBV18
TGTGCCAGCTCACCTCGACTAGCGGGGGTAGAGACCCAGTACTTC
CASSPRLAGVETQYF
>TRBD2|NA|TRBJ2-7|TRBV5-1
TGCGCCAGCAGCTTGAAAGCTAGCGGGAAGGTCTACGAGCAGTACTTC
CASSLKASGKVYEQYF
>TRBD1|NA|TRBJ2-7|TRBV2
TGTGCCAGCAAGGGAAGACAGGGGGGGTACGAGCAGTACTTC
CASKGRQGGYEQYF
>NA|once|TRBJ1-4|TRBV4-3
TGCGCCAGCAGCCAAGAAAGTGGACAGAAAAAACTGTTTTTT
CASSQESGQKKLFF
>NA|NA|TRBJ2-7|TRBV18
TGTGCCAGCTCACCAATAGTAGGCGAGCAGTACTTC
CASSPIVGEQYF
>NA|NA|TRBJ2-1|TRBV10-1
TGCGCCAGCAGTGAGTCGGGACAAGACAATGAGCAGTTCTTC
CASSESGQDNEQFF
>TRBD1|NA|TRBJ2-7|TRBV27
TGTGCCACCAGACAGGGTGCATCCTACGAGCAGTACTTC
CATRQGASYEQYF
>NA|NA|TRBJ1-5|TRBV10-1
TGCGCCAGCAGTGATGGGGGCCAGCCCCAGCATTTT
CASSDGGQPQHF
>NA|NA|TRBJ1-5|TRBV29-1
TGCAGCGTTGGGACAGCGAATCAGCCCCAGCATTTT
CSVGTANQPQHF
>NA|NA|TRBJ1-5|TRBV6-1
TGTGCCACTAGGGATGTCCATAGCAATCAGCCCCAGCATTTT
CATRDVHSNQPQHF
>TRBD2|NA|TRBJ2-5|TRBV4-3
TGCGCCAGCATTAGGACTAGCTGGGGGGAGACCCAGTACTTC
CASIRTSWGETQYF
>NA|NA|TRBJ1-1|TRBV23-1
TGCGCCAGCAGTCAATCTGACAGGAAGAACACTGAAGCTTTCTTT
CASSQSDRKNTEAFF
>TRBD2|NA|TRBJ2-3|TRBV6-5
TGTGCCAGCAGTCCTAGCGGGGGGGCCGCAGATACGCAGTATTTT
CASSPSGGAADTQYF
>TRBD1|NA|TRBJ1-5|TRBV2
TGTGCCAGCAGACCGGGACAGGGGGCGCGGCAGCCCCAGCATTTT
CASRPGQGARQPQHF
>TRBD2|NA|TRBJ2-2|TRBV4-1
TGCGCCAGCTCAACTAGCGGAGACACCGGGGAGCTGTTTTTT
CASSTSGDTGELFF
>NA|few|TRBJ2-6|TRBV7-8
TGTGCCAGCAGCTTTAGAGCTCTTGGGGCCAACGTCCTGACTTTC
CASSFRALGANVLTF
>NA|NA|TRBJ1-3|TRBV30
TGTGCGTGTGGACGCGACAGAAACTCTGGAAACACCATATATTTT
CACGRDRNSGNTIYF
>TRBD1|NA|TRBJ1-2|TRBV19
TGTGCCAGTAGTATATCCGGACAGGGGAACTATGGCTACACCTTC
CASSISGQGNYGYTF
>NA|few|TRBJ2-1|TRBV15
TGTGCCACCAGCAGACCGGGGGCCCTTTTGAATGAGCAGTTCTTC
CATSRPGALLNEQFF
>NA|NA|TRBJ1-5|TRBV6-5
TGTGCCAGCAGTCCCCTTAATCAGCCCCAGCATTTT
CASSPLNQPQHF
>TRBD1|NA|TRBJ2-4|TRBV15
TGTGCCACCAGCGACAGGGGGAACATTCAGTACTTC
CATSDRGNIQYF
>NA|NA|TRBJ2-1|TRBV10-3
TGTGCCATCAGTGACTGGGGGAATGAGCAGTTCTTC
CAISDWGNEQFF
>TRBD1|NA|TRBJ1-1|TRBV19
TGTGCCACAAAACTAGGGGACAGTCCACGGACTGAAGCTTTCTTT
CATKLGDSPRTEAFF